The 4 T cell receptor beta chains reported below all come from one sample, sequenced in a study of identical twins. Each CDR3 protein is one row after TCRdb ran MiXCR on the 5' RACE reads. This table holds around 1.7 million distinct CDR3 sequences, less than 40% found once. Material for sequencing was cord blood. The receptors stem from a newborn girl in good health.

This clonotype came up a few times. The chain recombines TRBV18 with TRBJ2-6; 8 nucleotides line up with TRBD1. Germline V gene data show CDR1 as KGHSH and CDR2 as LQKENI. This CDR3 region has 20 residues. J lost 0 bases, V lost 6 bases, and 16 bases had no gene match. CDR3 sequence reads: CASSPPGQGITSSGANVLTF. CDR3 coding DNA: TGTGCCAGCTCGCCTCCCGGACAGGGCATAACTTCCTCTGGGGCCAACGTCCTGACTTTC.

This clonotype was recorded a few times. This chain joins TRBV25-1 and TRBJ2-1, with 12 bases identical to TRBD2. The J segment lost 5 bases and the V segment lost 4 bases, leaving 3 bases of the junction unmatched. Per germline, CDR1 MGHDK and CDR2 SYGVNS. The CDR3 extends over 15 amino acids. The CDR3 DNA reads TGTGCCAGCAGTGTAAGACTAGCGGGGGACAATGAGCAGTTCTTC. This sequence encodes CASSVRLAGDNEQFF.

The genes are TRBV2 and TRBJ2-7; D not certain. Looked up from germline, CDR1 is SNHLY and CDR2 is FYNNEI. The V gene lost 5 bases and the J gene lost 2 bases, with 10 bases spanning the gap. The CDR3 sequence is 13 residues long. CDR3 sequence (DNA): TGTGCCAGCAGTTGGGCCAGCACCTACGAGCAGTACTTC. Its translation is CASSWASTYEQYF.

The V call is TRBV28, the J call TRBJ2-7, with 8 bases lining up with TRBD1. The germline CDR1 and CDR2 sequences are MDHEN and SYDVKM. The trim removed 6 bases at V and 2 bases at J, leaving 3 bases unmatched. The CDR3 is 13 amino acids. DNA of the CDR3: TGTGCCAGCAGGGACAGGGCCGCCTACGAGCAGTACTTC. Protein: CASRDRAAYEQYF.